The next 7 T cell receptor beta chains were all read from a single sample in a study of blood T cell repertoires in COVID-19. Profiled with immunoSEQ multiplex PCR; TCRdb holds only in-frame clones, not every one. Here the sample spans some 20,000 clones, about 81% being singletons. Source material: peripheral blood. These receptors came from a man aged 60 to 75 with acute or convalescent COVID-19.

V usage is TRBV24-1 and J usage is TRBJ2-1, with TRBD2 as a possible D gene (5 bases). CDR3 length equals 13 residues. CDR1 is KGHDR, CDR2 SFDVKD, per germline. The ends were cut back, 2 bases at V and 4 bases at J, with 5 bases in the middle. CDR3 sequence reads: CATSDSGYNEQFF. The CDR3 bases are TGTGCCACCAGTGATTCGGGGTACAATGAGCAGTTCTTC.

The genes are TRBV7-3 and TRBJ2-3, with 10 bases matching TRBD2. The germline V gene encodes CDR1 SGHTA and CDR2 FQGTGA. V trimming: 2 bases; J trimming: 2 bases; junction bases outside the gene matches: 1. The CDR3 runs 15 residues. In DNA, the CDR3 is TGTGCCAGCAGCTTACTAGCGGGGGCCACAGATACGCAGTATTTT. Amino acids: CASSLLAGATDTQYF.

The CDR3 DNA reads TGTGCCAGCAGTCTCGTTCCGGGACAGGGAAGGGCATACACCTTC. It specifies CASSLVPGQGRAYTF. The genes are TRBV27 and TRBJ1-2; 9 bases fit TRBD1. V lost 5 bases and J lost 11; bases outside the gene matches: 15. This CDR3 comprises 15 residues. Germline V gives CDR1 MNHEY, CDR2 SMNVEV (reference sequence).

The chain combines TRBV10-2 with TRBJ1-1; D perhaps matches TRBD1 (5 bases). Germline-derived CDR1 and CDR2 are WSHSY and SAAADI. This CDR3 contains 13 residues. V was cut by 7 bases and J by 1 base, with 10 bases left in between. CDR3 protein: CASNQGSNTEAFF. The CDR3 DNA reads as TGCGCCAGCAATCAGGGTTCGAACACTGAAGCTTTCTTT.

The chain combines TRBV7-2 with TRBJ1-6; D unresolved. The CDR3 is made up of 12 amino acids. Germline lookup yields CDR1 SGHTA and CDR2 FQGNSA. Trimming removed 5 bases from V and 6 bases from J, with 5 bases in between. Written as DNA, the CDR3 is TGTGCCAGCAGCACGGGTAATTCACCCCTCCACTTT. Protein: CASSTGNSPLHF.

V and J are TRBV7-8 and TRBJ2-2; D possibly corresponds to TRBD1 (5 bases). There are 14 residues in the CDR3. V lost 5 bases, J lost 0 bases, and 7 bases lay in between. Germline values: CDR1 SGHVS, CDR2 FQNEAQ. The CDR3 DNA sequence: TGTGCCAGCAGCCCCAGGGCGAACACCGGGGAGCTGTTTTTT. It yields the protein CASSPRANTGELFF.

The gene calls are TRBV2 and TRBJ1-2, with TRBD1 matching over 7 bases. V shed 10 bases, J shed 0 bases, and the junction held 5 bases outside the gene matches. CDR3 length: 13 residues. Looked up from germline, CDR1 is SNHLY and CDR2 is FYNNEI. CDR3 residues: CATTGATNYGYTF. Here the CDR3 DNA reads TGTGCCACCACAGGGGCCACTAACTATGGCTACACCTTC.